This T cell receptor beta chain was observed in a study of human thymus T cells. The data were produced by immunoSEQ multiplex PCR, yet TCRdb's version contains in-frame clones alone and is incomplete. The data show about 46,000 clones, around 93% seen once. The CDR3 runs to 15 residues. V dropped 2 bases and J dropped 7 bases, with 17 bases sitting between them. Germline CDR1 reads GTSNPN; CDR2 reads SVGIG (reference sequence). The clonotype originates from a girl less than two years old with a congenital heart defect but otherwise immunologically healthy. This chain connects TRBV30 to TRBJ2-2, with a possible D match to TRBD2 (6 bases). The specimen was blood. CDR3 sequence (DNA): TGTGCCTGGAGTCCCCCGGGACTCCATGTCGGGGAGCTGTTTTTT. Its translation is CAWSPPGLHVGELFF.